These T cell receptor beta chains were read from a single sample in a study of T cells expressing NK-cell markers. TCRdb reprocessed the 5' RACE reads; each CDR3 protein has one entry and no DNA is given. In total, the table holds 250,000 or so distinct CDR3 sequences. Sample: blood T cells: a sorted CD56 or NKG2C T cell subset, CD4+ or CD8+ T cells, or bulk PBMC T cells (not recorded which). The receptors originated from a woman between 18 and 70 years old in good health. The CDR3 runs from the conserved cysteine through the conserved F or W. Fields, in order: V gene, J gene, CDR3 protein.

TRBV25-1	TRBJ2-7	CASSEGGSHEQYF
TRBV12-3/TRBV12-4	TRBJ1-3	CASSRQGRDGNTIYF
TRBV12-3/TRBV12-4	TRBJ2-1	CASSLDSEQFF
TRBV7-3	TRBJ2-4	CASSLTAGGVGKNIQYF
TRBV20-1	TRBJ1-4	CSARPGGSTLEKLFF
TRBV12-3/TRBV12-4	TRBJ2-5	CASRPGTSGGKTQYF
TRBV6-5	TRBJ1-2	CASSYSGNGYTF
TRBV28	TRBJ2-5	CASSLSPTRETQYF
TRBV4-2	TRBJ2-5	CASSQDLMVSETQYF
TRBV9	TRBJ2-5	CASSVAEETQYF
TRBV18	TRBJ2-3	CASSPVVGRGKSTDTQYF
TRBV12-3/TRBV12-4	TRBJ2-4	CASSLLGNIQYF
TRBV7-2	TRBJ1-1	CASSLRAGYGTEAFF
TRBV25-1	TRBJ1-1	CASKHQGERTEAFF
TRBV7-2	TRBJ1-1	CASSFWGAVNTEAFF
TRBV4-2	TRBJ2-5	CASSQSPTGPQETQYF
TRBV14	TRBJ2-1	CASSQDRRLFINEQFF
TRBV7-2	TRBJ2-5	CASRRGGSQETQYF
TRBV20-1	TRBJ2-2	CSARDRQQNTGELFF
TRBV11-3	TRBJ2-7	CASSSSGRSSYEQYF
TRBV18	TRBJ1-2	CASSPREVDYGYTF
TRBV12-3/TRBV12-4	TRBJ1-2	CASSSYPLLDGYTF
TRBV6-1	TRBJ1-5	CASSTGPGGYQPQHF
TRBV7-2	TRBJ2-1	CASSWKLAAAYNEQFF
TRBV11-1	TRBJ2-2	CASRRPGATGELFF
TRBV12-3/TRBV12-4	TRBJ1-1	CASSLRQIMNTEAFF
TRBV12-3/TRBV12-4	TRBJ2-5	CASQSQTDSRQETQYF
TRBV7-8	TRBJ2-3	CASSLKSGSYRGTDTQYF